The source of this T cell receptor (beta chain) is a study of identical twins. With 2 bases removed from V and 4 bases from J, the gap between germline ends came to 26 bases. This CDR3 spans 19 amino acids. The germline V gene encodes CDR1 MNHEY and CDR2 SVGAGI. One entry per CDR3 protein, called by TCRdb with MiXCR from the 5' RACE reads. The data show roughly 470,000 distinct CDR3 sequences, approximately 14% seen once. These data are also associated with another study on yellow fever vaccine responses in identical twins. As that report states: Reported findings indicate that twins' vaccine T cell responses seemed partially convergent, partially personalized.

The sample was CD4+ T cells sorted from blood. This TCR was sampled from a woman between 18 and 30 years old in good health. This sequence joins TRBV6-5 and TRBJ1-2, with D perhaps TRBD1 (6 bases). The CDR3 sequence: CASSYRISHKDRRTYGYTF. Here the CDR3 DNA reads TGTGCCAGCAGTTACCGAATTAGTCATAAAGACAGGCGAACCTATGGCTACACCTTC.